The sequence of this TCR beta chain was determined in a study of molecular identifiers for immune sequencing clone quantification. Whole-study context: In replicates, RNA from approximately 20,000 or 100,000 naive CD8 cells was divided five ways and four parts were sequenced.

Sorted naive CD8 T cells, roughly 19,000 to 1,100,000, were sequenced from 10%, 30% or 50% RNA. CD8+CD4-CCR7+CD45RA+ cells were sorted as naive CD8 T cells. It was with previously described methods and listed TCR primers that bulk TCR libraries were made. TCRdb used MiXCR to reprocess the PCR reads, holding one entry per CDR3 protein. This table holds around 300,000 distinct CDR3 sequences, about 22% found once. The clonotype comes from a human donor in good health. Some libraries in this study had Jurkat cell RNA spiked in. What was sequenced was naive CD8+ T cells from blood, with Jurkat cell RNA spiked in. Described subset: FACS-sorted CD8+CD4-CCR7+CD45RA+ naive T cells.

As DNA, the CDR3 is TGCAGTGCTAGAGATTCTTTTTCGGAGACGGATGACACAGATACGCAGTATTTT. It yields the protein CSARDSFSETDDTDTQYF. The chain is built from TRBV20-1 and TRBJ2-3; D gene ambiguous. V was clipped by 0 bases and J by 2 bases, with 21 bases between them. Germline V gives CDR1 DFQATT, CDR2 SNEGSKA (reference sequence). CDR3 length equals 18 residues.